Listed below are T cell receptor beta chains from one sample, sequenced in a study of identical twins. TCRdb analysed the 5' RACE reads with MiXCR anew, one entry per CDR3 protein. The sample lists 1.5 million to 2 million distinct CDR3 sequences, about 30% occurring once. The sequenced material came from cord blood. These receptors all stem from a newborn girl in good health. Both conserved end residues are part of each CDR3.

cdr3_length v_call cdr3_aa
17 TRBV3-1 CASSQGWDRGGNQPQHF
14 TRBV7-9 CASSLGGSRAEAFF
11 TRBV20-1 CSARNGQPQHF
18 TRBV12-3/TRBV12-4 CASRPGTSPLRGKNIQYF
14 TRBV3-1 CASSQGTGGDPAFF
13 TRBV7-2 CASSLATSGRQFF
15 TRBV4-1 CASSIPGTGDEKLFF
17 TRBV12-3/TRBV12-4 CASSRTSGGDKPNTQYF
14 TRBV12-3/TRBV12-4 CASSSGTGFYEQYF
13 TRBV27 CASSLAGRNIQYF
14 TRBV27 CASRSIGANTEAFF
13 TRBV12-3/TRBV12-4 CASSSDRYNEQYF
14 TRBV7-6 CASSSPGMSWPQHF
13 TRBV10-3 CAISTGTTDTQYF
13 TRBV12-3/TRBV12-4 CASSSRGGDEAFF
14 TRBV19 CAGSIPGVNYGYTF
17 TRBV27 CASSLEFSSVGGYEQYF
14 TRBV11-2 CASSFPVSRYEQYF
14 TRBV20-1 CSARTLAGANVLTF
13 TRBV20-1 CSARGPNNQPQHF
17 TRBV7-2 CASSLEWWGQVSHEQYF
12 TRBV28 CASNGEWETQYF
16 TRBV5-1 CASSLSTTGFFETQYF
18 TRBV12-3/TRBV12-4 CASSFGRLGTPIPGELFF
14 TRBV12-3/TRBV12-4 CASSFLTNTNIQYF
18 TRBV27 CASSLSKGWTGPNYGYTF
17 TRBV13 CASSFQASGLFYNEQFF
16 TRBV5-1 CASSFRGISSYNEQFF
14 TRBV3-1 CASSLNRDPYEQYF
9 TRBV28 CASKDEQFF
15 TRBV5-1 CASSLSGILYNEQFF
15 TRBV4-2 CASSQDYGGGNIQYF
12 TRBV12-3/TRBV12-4 CASSHGLLEQYF
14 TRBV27 CASSTRRMSDEQYF
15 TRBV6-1 CASSDPIERNQPQHF
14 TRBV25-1 CASSDTGYGETQYF